The 28 T cell receptor beta chains reported below all come from one sample, sequenced in a study of vaccination effects on CD4 cells after COVID-19. The antigens of these receptors remain unknown. Isolation of CD4+ T cells took place after approximately 10 days of culture. Only in-frame clones appear in the TCRdb table, and some are missing; sequencing was by immunoSEQ multiplex PCR. The table includes about 72,000 clones, 77% detected once. The sample here was CD4+ T cells from PBMCs cultured without peptide, taken before COVID-19 vaccination. These receptors all come from a human donor who received a COVID-19 vaccine.

The V and J genes are TRBV14 and TRBJ2-7; D remains unclear. CDR3 length: 12 residues. V was cut by 4 bases and J by 4 bases, with 8 bases left in between. Per germline, CDR1 SGHDN and CDR2 FVKESK. CDR3 nucleotides: TGTGCCAGCAGCCTACAGACTTACGAGCAGTACGTC. Amino acids: CASSLQTYEQYV.

The chain is built from TRBV3-1 (or the pseudogene TRBV3-2) and TRBJ2-1, with D possibly matching TRBD1 (5 bases). The V and J ends lost 1 base and 6 bases respectively, with 10 bases between them. The CDR3 length is 14 residues. CDR1 LGHDT and CDR2 YNNKEL come from the germline V gene (reference sequence). The CDR3 DNA reads TGTGCCAGCAGCCAAGTCTGGCAGGGCAATGAGCAGTTCTTC. Translating gives CASSQVWQGNEQFF.

This clone was found once. The V gene is TRBV19, the J gene TRBJ2-3; 7 bases fit TRBD1. Germline-derived CDR1 and CDR2 are LNHDA and SQIVND (reference sequence). J gave up 6 bases and V 11 bases, and 11 bases lay outside the gene matches. This CDR3 region has 13 residues. DNA of the CDR3: TGTGCCGTCAACGACAGGGCGGGTGATACGCAGTATTTT. This gives the protein CAVNDRAGDTQYF.

The chain carries TRBV25-1 and TRBJ2-1; D remains unclear. The CDR3 loop spans 15 amino acids. V gave up 4 bases and J gave up 0 bases, with 10 bases separating them. Germline V CDR1 and CDR2: MGHDK, SYGVNS. CDR3 nucleotide sequence: TGTGCCAGCAGTGCACCCCTGAGCTCCTACAATGAGCAGTTCTTC. Translation: CASSAPLSSYNEQFF. Based on the CDR3 plus reference TRBV25-1 and TRBJ2-1, the full variable domain is EADIYQTPRYLVIGTGKKITLECSQTMGHDKMYWYQQDPGMELHLIHYSYGVNSTEKGDLSSESTVSRIRTEHFPLTLESARPSHTSQYLCASSAPLSSYNEQFFGPGTRLTVL.

The V and J genes are TRBV20-1 and TRBJ1-2; D ambiguous. Trimming took off 2 bases at V and 7 bases at J, with 8 bases between the two ends. Germline V gene lookup returns CDR1 DFQATT and CDR2 SNEGSKA (reference sequence). The CDR3 loop spans 11 amino acids. This CDR3 is CSARLAAGYTF. CDR3 coding DNA: TGCAGTGCTAGATTGGCGGCTGGCTACACCTTC.

The V call is TRBV19, the J call TRBJ2-6, with D maybe TRBD1 (5 bases). Trimming took 4 bases from V and 2 from J, leaving 9 bases between them. The CDR3 loop spans 15 amino acids. Germline CDR1 LNHDA, CDR2 SQIVND (reference sequence). The CDR3 DNA reads as TGTGCCAGTAGTAAACAGGTACCTGGGGCCAACGTCCTGACTTTC. Translation gives CASSKQVPGANVLTF. The whole variable domain, filled in from reference TRBV19 and TRBJ2-6, reads DGGITQSPKYLFRKEGQNVTLSCEQNLNHDAMYWYRQDPGQGLRLIYYSQIVNDFQKGDIAEGYSVSREKKESFPLTVTSAQKNPTAFYLCASSKQVPGANVLTFGAGSRLTVL.

This clone was observed a few times. This chain uses TRBV9 with TRBJ2-7; 7 bases agree with TRBD2. Trimming took 8 bases from V and 0 from J; bases not matched to a gene: 11. This CDR3 comprises 15 residues. In germline, CDR1 is SGDLS, CDR2 YYNGEE. This CDR3 is CARDGGYRSSYEQYV. The DNA for the CDR3 is TGTGCCAGGGACGGGGGGTACAGATCCTCCTACGAGCAGTACGTC.

The chain uses TRBV30 and TRBJ2-7; D is uncertain. Trimming removed 2 bases at V and 2 bases at J, with 7 bases between. The germline V gene encodes CDR1 GTSNPN and CDR2 SVGIG (reference sequence). The CDR3 contains 12 residues. CDR3 sequence: CAWSTTAYEQYV. DNA for the CDR3: TGTGCCTGGAGTACAACAGCCTACGAGCAGTACGTC.

The V call is TRBV4-1, the J call TRBJ2-1; no firm D call. The length of the CDR3 is 16 residues. V dropped 0 bases and J dropped 12 bases, with 21 bases sitting between them. The V gene's germline CDR1 is MGHRA and CDR2 YSYEKL. The chain's CDR3 is CASSQEAVNSPTGQFF. CDR3 DNA sequence: TGCGCCAGCAGCCAAGAGGCGGTTAACAGCCCTACGGGGCAGTTCTTC.

V usage is TRBV30 and J usage is TRBJ2-7; 7 bases agree with TRBD2. The CDR3 length is 15 residues. Looked up from germline, CDR1 is GTSNPN and CDR2 is SVGIG (reference sequence). The ends lost 5 bases at V and 1 base at J; junction bases unmatched: 11. The CDR3 coding sequence is TGTGCCTGGCACCGGGGCGGGGGACCATCCTACGAGCAGTACGTC. Translation gives CAWHRGGGPSYEQYV.

V is TRBV2 and J is TRBJ1-2; 7 bases match TRBD1. After removal of 1 base from V and 6 bases from J, the junction contained 5 bases not matched to a gene. The CDR3 loop spans 14 amino acids. Germline assignment: CDR1 SNHLY and CDR2 FYNNEI. This CDR3 is CASSEGQGYDGYTF. The DNA of the CDR3 is TGTGCCAGCAGTGAAGGACAGGGATACGATGGCTACACCTTC. The full variable domain, with the rest looked up from reference TRBV2 and TRBJ1-2, is EPEVTQTPSHQVTQMGQEVILRCVPISNHLYFYWYRQILGQKVEFLVSFYNNEISEKSEIFDDQFSVERPDGSNFTLKIRSTKLEDSAMYFCASSEGQGYDGYTFGSGTRLTVV.

There are a few counts of this clone. The chain combines TRBV5-1 with TRBJ1-5, with 7 nucleotides matching TRBD1. V shed 3 bases and J 2 bases; nucleotides not matched to a gene: 2. The germline CDR1 and CDR2 sequences are SGHRS and YFSETQ. The CDR3 sequence is 14 residues long. CDR3 residues: CASSSGQGNQPQHF. The CDR3, as DNA: TGCGCCAGCAGCTCAGGACAGGGCAATCAGCCCCAGCATTTT.

The gene calls are TRBV4-1 and TRBJ2-5; the D is unclear. The V end was cut by 3 bases, the J end by 3 bases, with 20 bases between. Germline V gene sequence: CDR1 MGHRA, CDR2 YSYEKL. There are 17 residues in the CDR3. CDR3 nucleotide sequence: TGCGCCAGCAGCCATGTTCTACGGACGACCAAGAAAGAGACCCAGTACTTC. Protein: CASSHVLRTTKKETQYF.

This clone occurred a few times. J is TRBJ2-2 and V is TRBV24-1, with 8 bases fitting TRBD1. V dropped 5 bases and J dropped 5; count of bases not matched to a gene: 6. This CDR3 has 15 residues. The germline V gene has CDR1 KGHDR and CDR2 SFDVKD. The CDR3 loop reads CATSGGQGRTGELFF. The CDR3, as DNA: TGTGCCACCAGTGGCGGACAGGGAAGGACCGGGGAGCTGTTTTTT.

The chain has TRBV7-2 and TRBJ2-3; D gene unclear. There are 14 residues in the CDR3. Germline V CDR1 and CDR2: SGHTA, FQGNSA. V was pared by 2 bases and J by 3 bases, with 9 bases between. DNA for the CDR3: TGTGCCAGCAGCTTATCCGGTAAAACAGATACGCAGTATTTT. It translates to CASSLSGKTDTQYF.

The genes are TRBV2 and TRBJ1-2; no reliable D call. The length of the CDR3 is 14 residues. V dropped 2 bases and J dropped 0 bases, with 7 bases sitting between them. The V gene's germline CDR1 is SNHLY and CDR2 FYNNEI. This CDR3 reads CASSEIGANYGYTF. The CDR3 nucleotides are TGTGCCAGCAGTGAAATAGGAGCTAACTATGGCTACACCTTC. Looking up the rest from reference TRBV2 and TRBJ1-2 gives the full variable domain: EPEVTQTPSHQVTQMGQEVILRCVPISNHLYFYWYRQILGQKVEFLVSFYNNEISEKSEIFDDQFSVERPDGSNFTLKIRSTKLEDSAMYFCASSEIGANYGYTFGSGTRLTVV.

The CDR3 bases are TGTGCCAGCAGCTCCCGGCCCCAAGAGACCCAGTACTTC. Translation gives CASSSRPQETQYF. The chain combines TRBV7-2 with TRBJ2-5; D unclear. V dropped 4 bases and J dropped 1 base, with 7 bases sitting between them. This CDR3 region has 13 residues. Germline V gives CDR1 SGHTA, CDR2 FQGNSA.

This chain links TRBV19 with TRBJ2-5, with 7 bases matching TRBD1. The CDR3 spans 15 residues. The germline V gene encodes CDR1 LNHDA and CDR2 SQIVND (reference sequence). The trim removed 4 bases at V and 4 bases at J, leaving 9 bases unmatched. CDR3 protein: CASSTTGNLRETQYF. The CDR3, as DNA: TGTGCCAGTAGTACGACAGGGAACCTCCGAGAGACCCAGTACTTC.

This clone was recorded once. The J gene is TRBJ2-5, the V gene TRBV5-1; 10 bases match TRBD1. With V trimmed by 0 bases and J by 7 bases, 6 bases remained unmatched. This CDR3 is 15 amino acids long. Germline V gene sequence: CDR1 SGHRS, CDR2 YFSETQ. CDR3 bases: TGCGCCAGCAGCTTGGCCGGGACAGGGGCTGGGACCCAGTACTTC. Protein product: CASSLAGTGAGTQYF.

The DNA for the CDR3 is TGTGCCAGCCCTTCCGCCCCTTGGACTAGCGGGGGCCAAGAGACCCAGTACTTC. Its translation is CASPSAPWTSGGQETQYF. The chain carries TRBV5-8 and TRBJ2-5, with 13 nucleotides matching TRBD2. The CDR3 consists of 18 residues. The germline V gene encodes CDR1 SGHTS and CDR2 YDEGEE. The J segment lost 1 base and the V segment lost 7 bases, leaving 13 bases of the junction unmatched.

CDR3 loop: CASSLVLGPYNEQFF. As DNA, the CDR3 is TGCGCCAGCAGCTTGGTGCTGGGACCTTACAATGAGCAGTTCTTC. This chain connects TRBV5-1 to TRBJ2-1; D is perhaps TRBD1 or TRBD2 (5 bases each). V shed 0 bases and J shed 4 bases, with 11 bases lying between them. This CDR3 is 15 amino acids long. CDR1 and CDR2 (germline): SGHRS, YFSETQ.

V gene TRBV7-9 combines with J gene TRBJ2-5, with a possible D match to TRBD2 (6 bases). This CDR3 region has 13 residues. The germline CDR1 and CDR2 sequences are SEHNR and FQNEAQ (reference sequence). Trimming took off 1 base at V and 5 bases at J, with 8 bases between the two ends. As DNA, the CDR3 is TGTGCCAGCAGCTTAGTCGGGAGTGAGACCCAGTACTTC. It translates to CASSLVGSETQYF.

V usage is TRBV3-1 (or the pseudogene TRBV3-2) and J usage is TRBJ2-4, with D uncertain. The CDR3 totals 14 residues. Trimming took off 4 bases at V and 3 bases at J, with 10 bases between the two ends. The germline V gene encodes CDR1 LGHDT and CDR2 YNNKEL (reference sequence). This chain's CDR3 is CASSPRVGKNIQYF. The CDR3 region has the DNA TGTGCCAGCAGCCCACGAGTGGGCAAAAACATTCAGTACTTC.

This clone was counted between two and nine times. This rearrangement joins TRBV4-1 to TRBJ1-3; D is uncertain. The CDR3 length is 14 residues. Trimming removed 0 bases from V and 0 bases from J, with 3 bases in between. Germline values: CDR1 MGHRA, CDR2 YSYEKL. CDR3 loop: CASSQDLSGNTIYF. The DNA for the CDR3 is TGCGCCAGCAGCCAAGACCTCTCTGGAAACACCATATATTTT.

V gene TRBV19 combines with J gene TRBJ1-3; a weak D match, TRBD1 (5 bases). Trimming removed 3 bases from V and 2 bases from J, with 8 bases in between. The germline V gene encodes CDR1 LNHDA and CDR2 SQIVND (reference sequence). CDR3 size: 14 residues. CDR3 region: CASSIAGPGNTIYF. In DNA form, the CDR3 reads TGTGCCAGTAGTATTGCAGGGCCTGGAAACACCATATATTTT. Drawing the rest from reference TRBV19 and TRBJ1-3, the complete variable domain is DGGITQSPKYLFRKEGQNVTLSCEQNLNHDAMYWYRQDPGQGLRLIYYSQIVNDFQKGDIAEGYSVSREKKESFPLTVTSAQKNPTAFYLCASSIAGPGNTIYFGEGSWLTVV.

J is TRBJ1-3 and V is TRBV6-1, with a possible D match to TRBD1 (6 bases). This CDR3 contains 17 residues. Looked up from germline, CDR1 is MNHNS and CDR2 is SASEGT. The ends were cut back, 1 base at V and 5 bases at J, with 18 bases in the middle. CDR3 in amino acids: CASSEEGGYGPRNTIYF. The CDR3 nucleotides read TGTGCCAGCAGTGAAGAAGGGGGTTACGGGCCGAGAAACACCATATATTTT.

The V and J genes are TRBV11-2 and TRBJ1-2; a possible D gene is TRBD1 (5 bases). The CDR3 has 15 amino acids. V lost 5 bases and J 0 bases, leaving 13 bases between the germline ends. Germline loops: CDR1 SGHAT, CDR2 FQNNGV. CDR3 sequence reads: CASSRLRGSNYGYTF. In DNA, the CDR3 is TGTGCCAGCAGCCGGCTAAGGGGTTCTAACTATGGCTACACCTTC. Looking up the rest from reference TRBV11-2 and TRBJ1-2 gives the full variable domain: EAGVAQSPRYKIIEKRQSVAFWCNPISGHATLYWYQQILGQGPKLLIQFQNNGVVDDSQLPKDRFSAERLKGVDSTLKIQPAKLEDSAVYLCASSRLRGSNYGYTFGSGTRLTVV.

This clone has only one observation. J is TRBJ2-1 and V is TRBV5-1; 9 bases agree with TRBD2. J was trimmed by 7 bases and V by 1 base; bases with no gene match: 6. The CDR3 has 15 residues. Germline CDR1 is SGHRS and CDR2 is YFSETQ. In DNA form, the CDR3 reads TGCGCCAGCAGCTTGATAGCGGGGGCCGAGAATGAGCAGTTCTTC. It codes for CASSLIAGAENEQFF.